This T cell receptor beta chain was sequenced in a study of cytomegalovirus exposure and HLA in healthy donors. Across the whole study: Under 85% of some 390 genotyped donors fell in the Caucasian-associated ancestry cluster.

This CDR3 is 19 amino acids long. V lost 1 base and J lost 2; bases outside the gene matches: 12. Germline V CDR1 and CDR2: LGHNA, YNFKEQ. Whole-study findings and limits: TCR beta chains numbering roughly 150 were designated cytomegalovirus-associated. In the analysis, some V segments, TRBV6-2 and TRBV6-3 included, were excluded as indistinguishable.

As concerns this clone: Its antigen remains unknown.

PCR was performed using 60 Vbeta and 13 Jbeta primers. Clones were sequenced by immunoSEQ multiplex PCR, and TCRdb holds only the in-frame ones, with some missing. This sample has about 75,000 clones; roughly 86% occur once, and the top ten carry 1.9%. This clonotype was obtained from a man aged 18-30 years in good health and CMV-seronegative. Material: PBMCs. The V call is TRBV4-2, the J call TRBJ2-1, with TRBD2 identical over 9 bases. CDR3 amino acids: CASSQAAGGTPGAYNEQFF. The CDR3 DNA is TGTGCCAGCAGCCAAGCAGCGGGAGGAACCCCGGGTGCCTACAATGAGCAGTTCTTC.